This TCR beta chain was recovered during a study of radiotherapy plus CTLA-4 blockade in lung cancer (dated by TCRdb to the late 2010s). Some background on the complete study: Among the enrolled patients, under 20% had an objective response, and about 31% reached disease control. Here is what the overall study found, with its caveats: TCR clones derived from tumors expanded in peripheral blood after treatment with radiotherapy and ipilimumab. Increased serum interferon-beta after radiation, together with early dynamic changes in blood T cell clones, were reported to be the strongest predictors of response.

This clone appeared once. Its target antigen remains unknown. Base qualities are not provided; no much larger clone lies one nucleotide away. Library preparation employed the immunoSEQ multiplex PCR assay. The source is immuneACCESS, and TCRdb retained only in-frame sequences with V and J called. Part of the clones is not carried over; for the studies checked, unresolved V genes explain less than half of this, and the remainder is unexplained. This sample is represented by 55,000 to 65,000 clones; approximately 76% of them were singletons. 2.5% to 3% of the sample is held by the ten biggest clonotypes. The study tested focal radiation therapy combined with CTLA-4 blockade (ipilimumab) in patients with chemo-refractory metastatic non-small-cell lung cancer. Inclusive of the bounding cysteine and phenylalanine, the CDR3 is 14 residues long. Only the CDR3 region is kept as DNA, spanning 42 bases read in frame from base 1. Via the germline V gene, CDR1 is SGHDT and CDR2 YYEEEE. V is cut back by 4 bases and J by 4 bases, with 6 bases in the junction unmatched.

The source of this sequence is a human donor with non-small cell lung cancer who had a complete response to radiotherapy plus ipilimumab. The sequencing here drew on peripheral blood, taken from a patient treated with radiotherapy plus ipilimumab. The chain employs TRBV5-6 and TRBJ1-2; 8 middle bases align to TRBD1. The DNA sequence is TGTGCCAGCAGCAGTCCAGGGGGCAGCTATGGCTACACCTTC. It encodes CASSSPGGSYGYTF.